These 18 T cell receptor beta chains originate from one sample sequenced in a study of T-cell memory formation after mild COVID-19. TCRdb called the 5' RACE reads again in MiXCR, with one record for every CDR3 protein. The sample lists roughly 410,000 distinct CDR3 sequences, roughly a quarter occurring once. Sequencing was carried out using PBMCs or a T cell subset sorted from them (not recorded which). The receptors shown here come from an adult woman who had mild COVID-19 (a few samples of this study predate the infection). Cell type and time point are not known.

V usage is TRBV9 and J usage is TRBJ1-1; a weak D match, TRBD1 (5 bases). Germline lookup yields CDR1 SGDLS and CDR2 YYNGEE. V dropped 3 bases and J dropped 4 bases, with 10 bases sitting between them. This CDR3 has 13 residues. CDR3 loop: CASSESGATEAFF. Here the CDR3 DNA reads TGTGCCAGCAGCGAAAGCGGGGCCACTGAAGCTTTCTTT.

This chain uses TRBV18 with TRBJ2-3; TRBD2 might be the D (6 bases). V lost 1 base and J 0 bases, leaving 17 bases between the germline ends. Germline CDR1 and CDR2: KGHSH and LQKENI. The CDR3 consists of 18 residues. Here the CDR3 DNA reads TGTGCCAGCTCACCACTTTTATCGACTAGTTCCAGCACAGATACGCAGTATTTT. Translation gives CASSPLLSTSSSTDTQYF.

The chain couples TRBV10-3 to TRBJ1-1; D is possibly TRBD1 (6 bases). Germline assignment: CDR1 ENHRY and CDR2 SYGVKD. The CDR3 spans 13 residues. The V end was cut by 7 bases, the J end by 1 base, with 10 bases between. The CDR3 spells CAITGQPNTEAFF. Written as DNA, the CDR3 is TGTGCCATCACAGGACAGCCGAACACTGAAGCTTTCTTT.

This chain links TRBV7-2 with TRBJ2-1, with D possibly matching TRBD2 (5 bases). Germline V gene sequence: CDR1 SGHTA, CDR2 FQGNSA. V lost 2 bases and J lost 7, with 12 bases in between. This CDR3 contains 14 residues. The CDR3, as DNA: TGTGCCAGCAGCTTAAGGGCCTCGGGGAATGAGCAGTTCTTC. Protein: CASSLRASGNEQFF.

V is TRBV5-1 and J is TRBJ2-5; D remains ambiguous. Germline V gene lookup returns CDR1 SGHRS and CDR2 YFSETQ. V lost 2 bases, J lost 2 bases, and 7 bases lay in between. The CDR3 runs to 13 residues. CDR3 region: CASSLQRQETQYF. In DNA, the CDR3 is TGCGCCAGCAGCTTACAGAGGCAAGAGACCCAGTACTTC.

The chain joins TRBV19 to TRBJ1-3; D not certain. The CDR3 is 15 amino acids. The germline CDR1 and CDR2 sequences are LNHDA and SQIVND (reference sequence). V was pared by 3 bases and J by 0 bases, with 9 bases between. The CDR3 loop reads CASSIIGDSGNTIYF. The CDR3 DNA follows: TGTGCCAGTAGTATTATCGGCGACTCTGGAAACACCATATATTTT.

V is TRBV6-5 and J is TRBJ2-6; 9 bases fit TRBD1. The junction had 11 bases not matched to a gene; V was cut back by 6 bases and J by 2 bases. Germline assignment: CDR1 MNHEY and CDR2 SVGAGI. CDR3 length: 18 residues. The CDR3 spells CASSDRGEKWAGANVLTF. CDR3 bases: TGTGCCAGCAGCGACAGGGGGGAAAAATGGGCTGGGGCCAACGTCCTGACTTTC.

This clonotype occurred a few times. The chain has TRBV5-1 and TRBJ2-1; 10 nucleotides line up with TRBD2. The CDR3 has 16 amino acids. Germline V gene lookup returns CDR1 SGHRS and CDR2 YFSETQ. The ends lost 4 bases at V and 4 bases at J; junction bases unmatched: 8. This CDR3 reads CASSPLAGGEYNEQFF. The DNA of the CDR3 is TGCGCCAGCAGCCCCTTAGCGGGAGGAGAATACAATGAGCAGTTCTTC.

There are a few counts of this clonotype. The gene calls are TRBV12-3 or TRBV12-4 and TRBJ1-3, with D possibly being TRBD1 (5 bases). V lost 10 bases and J lost 4, with 11 bases in between. This CDR3 is 12 amino acids long. CDR3 sequence reads: CATGTGGNTIYF. The CDR3 DNA is TGTGCCACCGGCACAGGAGGAAACACCATATATTTT.

In its sample, this clonotype was seen a few times. The chain is built from TRBV14 and TRBJ2-4; D remains unclear. V dropped 0 bases and J dropped 8 bases, with 8 bases sitting between them. Germline loops: CDR1 SGHDN, CDR2 FVKESK. The CDR3 runs to 13 residues. CDR3 loop: CASSQEISHIQYF. The CDR3 coding sequence is TGTGCCAGCAGCCAAGAGATTTCGCACATTCAGTACTTC.

The chain has TRBV6-5 and TRBJ2-7, with D perhaps being TRBD1 or TRBD2 (5 bases each). CDR1 is MNHEY and CDR2 is SVGAGI in the germline V gene. This CDR3 contains 14 residues. Trimming took off 9 bases at V and 0 bases at J, with 15 bases between the two ends. The CDR3, as DNA: TGTGCCAGTTCGAGGGGTACCCACTCCTACGAGCAGTACTTC. Translated, it gives CASSRGTHSYEQYF.

There are a few counts of this clonotype. The chain employs TRBV6-6 and TRBJ2-3, with D possibly being TRBD2 (5 bases). The CDR3 is made up of 15 amino acids. The germline V gene has CDR1 MNHNY and CDR2 SVGAGI (reference sequence). The V end lost 7 bases, the J end lost 2 bases, and 16 bases lay between the germline ends. CDR3: CASIVEDPLTDTQYF. CDR3 sequence (DNA): TGTGCCAGCATTGTGGAGGATCCCCTCACAGATACGCAGTATTTT.

This clonotype was recorded many times. For the CDR3, the DNA is TGTGCCAGCAGCGCCACAGGAGAGACCCAGTACTTC. Translation gives CASSATGETQYF. The genes are TRBV9 and TRBJ2-5; the D gene is possibly TRBD1 (5 bases). The length of the CDR3 is 12 residues. V gave up 3 bases and J gave up 4 bases, with 7 bases separating them. CDR1 is SGDLS, CDR2 YYNGEE, per germline.

This clonotype has a handful of counts. The chain carries TRBV12-3 or TRBV12-4 and TRBJ2-7, with 10 bases lining up with TRBD1. V dropped 4 bases and J dropped 9; count of bases not matched to a gene: 3. This CDR3 is built from 12 residues. The CDR3 nucleotides are TGTGCCAGCAGTTCAGGACAGGGGGTGCAGTACTTC. Its protein is CASSSGQGVQYF.

This chain joins TRBV29-1 and TRBJ1-1; a possible D gene is TRBD1 (5 bases). This CDR3 has 16 residues. The germline V and J ends were trimmed by 3 bases and 8 bases, with 25 bases remaining between them. CDR1 is SQVTM and CDR2 is ANQGSEA in the germline V gene. In DNA, the CDR3 is TGCAGCGTTGAGGGGCCGGAACTACAGGTAGAAGGGGAAGCTTTCTTT. Its protein product is CSVEGPELQVEGEAFF. The complete variable domain, with remaining parts taken from reference TRBV29-1 and TRBJ1-1, reads SAVISQKPSRDICQRGTSLTIQCQVDSQVTMMFWYRQQPGQSLTLIATANQGSEATYESGFVIDKFPISRPNLTFSTLTVSNMSPEDSSIYLCSVEGPELQVEGEAFFGQGTRLTVV.

This clonotype was observed a handful of times. V usage is TRBV15 and J usage is TRBJ2-7, with D perhaps matching TRBD2 (5 bases). V was shortened by 5 bases and J by 2 bases, with 16 bases between the two germline ends. This CDR3 has 15 residues. Germline CDR1 LNHNV, CDR2 YYDKDF (reference sequence). Here the CDR3 reads CATSSEVGETYEQYF. CDR3 coding DNA: TGTGCCACCAGCTCGGAGGTCGGAGAAACCTACGAGCAGTACTTC.

This clonotype has a handful of counts. The chain employs TRBV7-9 and TRBJ1-3; D call uncertain. The germline gives CDR1 SEHNR, CDR2 FQNEAQ (reference sequence). There are 13 residues in the CDR3. V was clipped by 3 bases and J by 7 bases, with 10 bases between them. CDR3 protein: CASSLDVANTIYF. DNA for the CDR3: TGTGCCAGCAGCTTGGACGTAGCCAACACCATATATTTT.

This chain links TRBV4-3 with TRBJ1-1; D might be TRBD1 (5 bases). Trimming shortened V by 0 bases and J by 12 bases, and 20 bases separated the two germline ends. CDR3 length: 15 amino acids. Germline CDR1 reads LGHNA; CDR2 reads YSLEER. The CDR3 reads CASSQESLGGSRTFF. DNA of the CDR3: TGCGCCAGCAGCCAAGAATCCCTGGGGGGGAGTCGAACTTTCTTT.